These T cell receptor beta chains were read from a single sample in a study of T cell responses to AZD1222 COVID-19 vaccine. The method was immunoSEQ multiplex PCR; TCRdb's version includes in-frame clones alone and lacks a portion of them. Of around 80,000 clones in the sample, around nine tenths were seen once. The input for sequencing was peripheral blood, taken 28 days after the second AZD1222 dose. The receptors come from an adult who received the AZD1222 COVID-19 vaccine. CDR3s leave out the opening cysteine and the closing phenylalanine or tryptophan. D genes are given only for firm matches.

j_call: TRBJ2-1
d_call: TRBD2
v_call: TRBV5-4
cdr3_aa: ASSQGLAGGLNEQF

j_call: TRBJ2-1
d_call: TRBD1
v_call: TRBV18
cdr3_aa: ASSPGTDRGSGSSGF

j_call: TRBJ1-2
d_call: TRBD1
v_call: TRBV27
cdr3_aa: ASSLWGRDSTAYGYT

j_call: TRBJ2-3
d_call: NA
v_call: TRBV5-1
cdr3_aa: ASSLDTVSTDTQY

j_call: TRBJ1-2
d_call: NA
v_call: TRBV7-9
cdr3_aa: ASSLERPGLGGYT

j_call: TRBJ1-1
d_call: NA
v_call: TRBV19
cdr3_aa: ASSPGPGPETEAF

j_call: TRBJ2-5
d_call: NA
v_call: TRBV6-2/TRBV6-3
cdr3_aa: ASSPVEKAPETQY

j_call: TRBJ1-3
d_call: TRBD1
v_call: TRBV19
cdr3_aa: ASSSLQGSGNTIY

j_call: TRBJ2-1
d_call: TRBD1
v_call: TRBV9
cdr3_aa: ASSPRDRVYNEQF

j_call: TRBJ1-2
d_call: TRBD1
v_call: TRBV24-1
cdr3_aa: ATSDPDRGSNYGYT

j_call: TRBJ1-2
d_call: NA
v_call: TRBV5-5
cdr3_aa: ASSSGTGNYGYT

j_call: TRBJ2-4
d_call: NA
v_call: TRBV6-2/TRBV6-3
cdr3_aa: ASSYEGGPKNIQY

j_call: TRBJ1-2
d_call: NA
v_call: TRBV4-1
cdr3_aa: ASSREEGVDGYT

j_call: TRBJ1-1
d_call: NA
v_call: TRBV6-5
cdr3_aa: ASSLGGSNTEAF

j_call: TRBJ2-2
d_call: NA
v_call: TRBV4-2
cdr3_aa: ASSRTGELF

j_call: TRBJ1-5
d_call: TRBD1
v_call: TRBV18
cdr3_aa: ASSLRDRETQPQH

j_call: TRBJ1-3
d_call: NA
v_call: TRBV10-3
cdr3_aa: AIGRNSGNTIY

j_call: TRBJ2-5
d_call: TRBD2
v_call: TRBV2
cdr3_aa: ASSDPTSGREATGETQY

j_call: TRBJ2-3
d_call: NA
v_call: TRBV7-9
cdr3_aa: ASGLASTDTQY

j_call: TRBJ2-1
d_call: NA
v_call: TRBV7-2
cdr3_aa: AIVNGTFGEQF

j_call: TRBJ1-1
d_call: NA
v_call: TRBV6-5
cdr3_aa: ATIFAVGAGGAF

j_call: TRBJ2-3
d_call: NA
v_call: TRBV2
cdr3_aa: ASSATGPTSTDTQY

j_call: TRBJ1-3
d_call: NA
v_call: TRBV9
cdr3_aa: ASSVVPGSGNTIY

j_call: TRBJ2-6
d_call: NA
v_call: TRBV19
cdr3_aa: ASVDGPSGANVLT

j_call: TRBJ1-3
d_call: NA
v_call: TRBV5-6
cdr3_aa: ASSLVRLSSGNTIY

j_call: TRBJ2-2
d_call: NA
v_call: TRBV2
cdr3_aa: ASSEAGRGAGELF

j_call: TRBJ1-4
d_call: NA
v_call: TRBV18
cdr3_aa: ASSPLTDEKLF

j_call: TRBJ1-2
d_call: NA
v_call: TRBV19
cdr3_aa: ASSIGEPKGYT

j_call: TRBJ1-1
d_call: TRBD1
v_call: TRBV7-9
cdr3_aa: ASSTPAGTDAF

j_call: TRBJ2-1
d_call: NA
v_call: TRBV28
cdr3_aa: ASSFLGEISDNEQF

j_call: TRBJ2-7
d_call: NA
v_call: TRBV6-4
cdr3_aa: ASSDSEVGEQY

j_call: TRBJ1-6
d_call: NA
v_call: TRBV10-1
cdr3_aa: ASSPSNSPLH

j_call: TRBJ1-3
d_call: TRBD1
v_call: TRBV19
cdr3_aa: ASSRQGAPGNTIY

j_call: TRBJ1-2
d_call: NA
v_call: TRBV7-3
cdr3_aa: ASSQASGGQLYGYT

j_call: TRBJ1-5
d_call: NA
v_call: TRBV5-8
cdr3_aa: ASSLRASNQPQH

j_call: TRBJ1-2
d_call: NA
v_call: TRBV7-2
cdr3_aa: ASSLARDGVTHT

j_call: TRBJ1-1
d_call: TRBD1
v_call: TRBV5-1
cdr3_aa: ASSLRTGENTEAF

j_call: TRBJ1-2
d_call: NA
v_call: TRBV28
cdr3_aa: ASSPRGASYGYT

j_call: TRBJ2-7
d_call: TRBD2
v_call: TRBV6-5
cdr3_aa: ASSYSGGSPSEQY

j_call: TRBJ1-1
d_call: TRBD1
v_call: TRBV19
cdr3_aa: ASSTGQGDFNTEAF

j_call: TRBJ1-6
d_call: NA
v_call: TRBV11-2
cdr3_aa: ASSRENSPLH

j_call: TRBJ1-1
d_call: NA
v_call: TRBV5-5
cdr3_aa: ASSGRTANTEAF

j_call: TRBJ1-2
d_call: NA
v_call: TRBV7-3
cdr3_aa: ASSPDEGYGYT

j_call: TRBJ1-1
d_call: NA
v_call: TRBV27
cdr3_aa: ATGRMNTEAF

j_call: TRBJ2-7
d_call: NA
v_call: TRBV6-5
cdr3_aa: ASSYAMGPSYEQY

j_call: TRBJ1-6
d_call: NA
v_call: TRBV2
cdr3_aa: ASSDGRFNMDSPLH

j_call: TRBJ2-3
d_call: NA
v_call: TRBV11-3
cdr3_aa: ASSLVGGTDTQY

j_call: TRBJ1-1
d_call: NA
v_call: TRBV18
cdr3_aa: ASSLGPQGGDTEAF

j_call: TRBJ2-5
d_call: TRBD2
v_call: TRBV5-4
cdr3_aa: ASSLGLAGSQETQY

j_call: TRBJ1-1
d_call: NA
v_call: TRBV18
cdr3_aa: ASSPRQNTEAF

j_call: TRBJ2-2
d_call: TRBD2
v_call: TRBV10-3
cdr3_aa: AIGAGAGELF

j_call: TRBJ1-3
d_call: NA
v_call: TRBV4-3
cdr3_aa: ASSERPLSGNTIY

j_call: TRBJ1-5
d_call: NA
v_call: TRBV5-1
cdr3_aa: ASSLASNQPQH

j_call: TRBJ2-3
d_call: TRBD2
v_call: TRBV19
cdr3_aa: ASSRGGLAGGDTQY